This T cell receptor beta chain was captured by sequencing in a study of OX40 agonist ivuxolimab in advanced cancers. Describing the broader study: Ivuxolimab was an agonistic, fully human IgG2 monoclonal antibody directed against OX40 (CD134), a costimulatory receptor. Intravenous ivuxolimab was administered to patients every 2 weeks at six dose levels: 0.01, 0.1, 0.3, 1.5, 3 and 10 mg/kg. Among the roughly 50 dose-escalation patients, some 19 had hepatocellular carcinoma, roughly 15 melanoma, 9 renal cell carcinoma and 9 head and neck cancer. In the dose-escalation cohort, 70% to 90% of patients were male, and the mean age was 60 years with a range of about 23 to 79. Prior anti-PD-1, anti-PD-L1 or anti-CTLA-4 therapy was permitted, and 40% of dose-escalation patients had received checkpoint inhibitors. Three dose-escalation patients achieved partial responses, one with hepatocellular carcinoma and two with cutaneous melanoma. Peripheral TCRbeta sequencing aimed to test whether ivuxolimab altered TCR sequence diversity and caused clonal T-cell expansion. The paper reports the monotherapy dose-escalation portion (N of about 47 patients) of the phase I ivuxolimab trial. On the study overall, not on this receptor specifically: Antigen specificity was not determined for the clonally expanded peripheral T cells. Clonal expansion of both CD4+ and CD8+ blood T cells was observed from baseline to week 6 at doses 0.1 to 3.0 mg/kg. In the 0.1-3.0 mg/kg groups, partial responders had among the lowest normalized peripheral clonal expansion, particularly in CD8+ T cells. Low levels of normalized T-cell clonal expansion were also seen in some nonresponding patients. After ivuxolimab, more expanded clones were found on average in CD8+ T cells than in CD4+ T cells.

To sequence the TCRbeta CDR3 region, genomic DNA was isolated from the sorted cells. The immunoSEQ Assay was used to sequence the TCRbeta CDR3 regions. Drawn from immuneACCESS, this table holds only the in-frame rearrangements with V and J called that TCRdb kept. Clones are partly lost; checked studies trace under half to an unresolved V gene and leave the rest unexplained. For this sample there are over 9,500 clones; 70% appear just once. About 30% of the sample goes to the ten largest clones. V gives up 4 bases and J gives up 7 bases, and the segment between their germline ends measures 12 bases. According to the germline V gene, CDR1 reads SGHDT and CDR2 reads YYEEEE. Including the terminal cysteine and phenylalanine, the CDR3 comprises 13 residues. Only the CDR3 part of the read is kept: 39 bases, read in frame from the first base. Turning to this clone: Its antigen is still unknown. Base quality data are lacking; no much larger clone is found one base away.

Patients with a history of autoimmune disease or receiving systemic immunosuppression were excluded from the trial. In every dose cohort, peripheral blood was drawn for TCR sequencing at baseline, cycle 4 day 1, and cycle 7 day 1. The samples were drawn from a first-in-human, open-label, multicenter phase I dose-escalation trial of ivuxolimab. Adults with locally advanced or metastatic melanoma, renal cell carcinoma, hepatocellular carcinoma or head and neck squamous cell carcinoma were enrolled in the trial. Before TCR sequencing, CD4+ T cells and CD8+ T cells from peripheral blood were sorted into separate populations.

The sequencing here drew on CD4+ or CD8+ T cells sorted from blood, taken in a trial of the OX40 agonist ivuxolimab. This receptor was obtained from an adult with an advanced solid tumor such as melanoma, head and neck, liver or kidney cancer. The chain employs TRBV5-6 and TRBJ2-1; the D region possibly corresponds to TRBD2 (6 bases align). The nucleotides are TGTGCCAGCAGCCCCATTGCGGGGAATGAGCAGTTCTTC. Its protein reads: CASSPIAGNEQFF. Supplemented by the reference TRBV5-6 and TRBJ2-1 proteins around the CDR3, the complete variable domain is DAGVTQSPTHLIKTRGQQVTLRCSPKSGHDTVSWYQQALGQGPQFIFQYYEEEERQRGNFPDRFSGHQFPNYSSELNVNALLLGDSALYLCASSPIAGNEQFFGPGTRLTVL.